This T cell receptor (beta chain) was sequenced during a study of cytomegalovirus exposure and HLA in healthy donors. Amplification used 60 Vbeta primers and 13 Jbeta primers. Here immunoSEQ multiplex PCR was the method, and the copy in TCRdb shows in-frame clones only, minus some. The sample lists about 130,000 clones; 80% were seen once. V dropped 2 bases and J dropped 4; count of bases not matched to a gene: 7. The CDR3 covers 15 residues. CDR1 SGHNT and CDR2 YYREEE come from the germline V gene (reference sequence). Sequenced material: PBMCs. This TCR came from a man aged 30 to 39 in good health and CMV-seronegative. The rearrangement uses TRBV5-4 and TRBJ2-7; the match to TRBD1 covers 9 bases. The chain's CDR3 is CASSLPGQGAYEQYF. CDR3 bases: TGTGCCAGCAGCTTACCGGGACAGGGCGCATACGAGCAGTACTTC.